These 26 T cell receptor beta chains were sequenced from one sample in a study of T-cell reconstitution after alpha-beta-depleted transplantation in children. These TCRs are of unknown antigen specificity. Using unique molecular identifiers, the investigators prepared the TCRbeta library. TCRdb passed the PCR reads through MiXCR, listing each CDR3 protein once. Altogether 250,000 to 300,000 distinct CDR3 sequences are present, over 7.5% being singletons, with the ten largest covering around 10%. The study, taken as a whole, reports: Diversity and T-cell counts at one year after transplant derived mostly from new T cells.

Sequencing was performed on peripheral blood, taken 360 days after TCRalphabeta/CD19-depleted stem cell transplant. The receptors derive from a female patient younger than 10 who had a stem cell transplant for Fanconi anemia, so the T cells may come from the graft donor.

This clonotype occurred many times. V usage is TRBV4-2 and J usage is TRBJ2-2; D call uncertain. Germline V gene data show CDR1 as LGHNA and CDR2 as YNFKEQ. V was cut by 6 bases and J by 2 bases, with 7 bases left in between. The CDR3 loop spans 13 amino acids. The chain's CDR3 is CASRSDNTGELFF. Written as DNA, the CDR3 is TGTGCCAGCAGATCAGACAACACCGGGGAGCTGTTTTTT.

The sample holds a few counts of this clonotype. This sequence joins TRBV28 and TRBJ1-1, with 7 bases that match TRBD1. The CDR3 is 15 amino acids. Germline V gene lookup returns CDR1 MDHEN and CDR2 SYDVKM. The V gene end was trimmed by 7 bases and the J gene end by 1 base; junction bases not matched to a gene: 9. CDR3 nucleotides: TGTGCCAGCAAAGGGGGCGGCAGGGGGAACACTGAAGCTTTCTTT. Encoded protein: CASKGGGRGNTEAFF. The entire variable domain, with the rest obtained from reference TRBV28 and TRBJ1-1, is as follows: DVKVTQSSRYLVKRTGEKVFLECVQDMDHENMFWYRQDPGLGLRLIYFSYDVKMKEKGDIPEGYSVSREKKERFSLILESASTNQTSMYLCASKGGGRGNTEAFFGQGTRLTVV.

There are a few counts of this clonotype. The chain joins TRBV7-3 to TRBJ2-1, with 14 bases identical to TRBD2. Germline CDR1 is SGHTA and CDR2 is FQGTGA. The CDR3 runs 13 residues. With 5 bases clipped from V and 12 bases from J, the junction kept 3 bases outside the gene matches. CDR3 sequence reads: CASSPGTSGGQFF. The CDR3 DNA reads as TGTGCCAGCAGCCCCGGGACTAGCGGGGGGCAGTTCTTC.

This clonotype occurred many times. The chain has TRBV6-6 and TRBJ2-2; 8 positions agree with TRBD1. The V gene's germline CDR1 is MNHNY and CDR2 SVGAGI (reference sequence). J gave up 8 bases and V 7 bases, and 6 bases lay outside the gene matches. CDR3 length equals 13 residues. CDR3 nucleotides: TGTGCCAGCATGGACAGGGTTGGTGGGGAGCTGTTTTTT. Protein product: CASMDRVGGELFF.

In its sample, this clonotype was seen many times. The rearrangement links TRBV3-1 to TRBJ2-7; no definite D call. The CDR3 runs to 13 residues. V dropped 0 bases and J dropped 5 bases, with 8 bases sitting between them. The germline V gene has CDR1 LGHDT and CDR2 YNNKEL (reference sequence). The CDR3 loop reads CASSQDPGHEQYV. CDR3 nucleotide sequence: TGTGCCAGCAGCCAAGATCCGGGTCACGAGCAGTACGTC.

This clonotype was seen ten or more times. The chain employs TRBV21-1 and TRBJ2-7; the D call TRBD1 from the table was never checked on the DNA. TRBV21-1 is tagged as a pseudogene. The CDR3 covers 16 residues. The DNA for the CDR3 is TGTGCCAGCACCCCGGAGAATGGACAGGCTTTCTACGAGCAGTACTTC. It is translated as CASTPENGQAFYEQYF.

This clonotype was observed many times. The chain employs TRBV12-3 or TRBV12-4 and TRBJ2-5, with D possibly matching TRBD2 (6 bases). V lost 6 bases, J lost 5 bases, and 16 bases lay in between. The CDR3 sequence is 14 residues long. For the CDR3, the DNA is TGTGCCAGCAGCCCCCGTGGACGGGAGGAGACCCAGTACTTC. Translating it yields CASSPRGREETQYF.

This clonotype was seen at least ten times. This chain uses TRBV20-1 with TRBJ2-1; D tentatively reads TRBD1 or TRBD2 (6 bases each). The CDR3 covers 15 residues. Germline V gene lookup returns CDR1 DFQATT and CDR2 SNEGSKA (reference sequence). The germline V and J ends were trimmed by 2 bases and 4 bases, with 15 bases remaining between them. This CDR3 is CSARTHGGPYNEQFF. CDR3 bases: TGCAGTGCTAGAACGCATGGGGGGCCTTACAATGAGCAGTTCTTC.

At least ten counts were recorded for this clonotype. The chain's CDR3 is CSAIRTGGDDGYTF. The CDR3 coding sequence is TGCAGTGCTATACGGACAGGGGGCGACGATGGCTACACCTTC. The J gene is TRBJ1-2, the V gene TRBV20-1; 11 bases agree with TRBD1. The germline gives CDR1 DFQATT, CDR2 SNEGSKA (reference sequence). This CDR3 region has 14 residues. The junction had 7 bases not matched to a gene; V was cut back by 4 bases and J by 6 bases.

This clonotype was detected only a few times. This chain connects TRBV12-3 or TRBV12-4 to TRBJ2-6; the D gene is possibly TRBD2 (6 bases). The CDR3 has 12 amino acids. Trimming took 3 bases from V and 11 from J, leaving 8 bases between them. The chain's CDR3 is CASSLEGHVLTF. In nucleotides, the CDR3 is TGTGCCAGCAGTTTGGAGGGCCACGTCCTGACTTTC.

The rearrangement links TRBV5-5 to TRBJ1-1; 8 bases match TRBD1. This CDR3 has 12 residues. V gave up 2 bases and J gave up 9 bases; unmatched junction bases: 3. The germline V gene encodes CDR1 SGHKS and CDR2 YYEKEE (reference sequence). In DNA, the CDR3 is TGTGCCAGCAGCTTTGGACAGGGACAAGCTTTCTTT. Protein product: CASSFGQGQAFF.

This clonotype was detected many times. The chain carries TRBV9 and TRBJ2-7, with 8 bases aligning to TRBD1. The CDR3 sequence is 14 residues long. Germline V lookup: CDR1 SGDLS, CDR2 YYNGEE. The V gene end was trimmed by 4 bases and the J gene end by 2 bases; junction bases not matched to a gene: 5. The DNA of the CDR3 is TGTGCCAGCAGCATGGGACAGGAGCCCTACGAGCAGTACTTC. This translates into CASSMGQEPYEQYF.

This clonotype was found many times. This chain uses TRBV5-1 with TRBJ2-7; TRBD1 matches 10 bases. J gave up 5 bases and V 2 bases, and 4 bases lay outside the gene matches. Germline CDR1 reads SGHRS; CDR2 reads YFSETQ. The CDR3 sequence is 14 residues long. CDR3 residues: CASSLRDRGDEQYF. The DNA for the CDR3 is TGCGCCAGCAGCTTACGGGACAGGGGCGACGAGCAGTACTTC. Full variable domain (missing parts from reference TRBV5-1 and TRBJ2-7): KAGVTQTPRYLIKTRGQQVTLSCSPISGHRSVSWYQQTPGQGLQFLFEYFSETQRNKGNFPGRFSGRQFSNSRSEMNVSTLELGDSALYLCASSLRDRGDEQYFGPGTRLTVT.

This clonotype was seen repeatedly, ten times or more. This sequence joins TRBV14 and TRBJ2-3; no definite D call. Germline-derived CDR1 and CDR2 are SGHDN and FVKESK. Trimming shortened V by 1 base and J by 2 bases, and 10 bases separated the two germline ends. CDR3 length: 15 amino acids. The CDR3 bases are TGTGCCAGCAGCCAAGGGTATGGTGCCACAGATACGCAGTATTTT. Translated: CASSQGYGATDTQYF. Full variable domain (outside the CDR3, taken from reference TRBV14 and TRBJ2-3): EAGVTQFPSHSVIEKGQTVTLRCDPISGHDNLYWYRRVMGKEIKFLLHFVKESKQDESGMPNNRFLAERTGGTYSTLKVQPAELEDSGVYFCASSQGYGATDTQYFGPGTRLTVL.

This sequence joins TRBV6-1 and TRBJ2-7; TRBD1 aligns across 7 bases. The V segment lost 6 bases and the J segment 7 bases; nucleotides outside the gene matches: 15. Germline V lookup: CDR1 MNHNS, CDR2 SASEGT. CDR3 length: 15 amino acids. The chain's CDR3 is CASSNPGTVAREQYF. The CDR3 region has the DNA TGTGCCAGCAGCAACCCCGGGACAGTCGCGCGGGAGCAGTACTTC.

This clonotype appeared many times. CDR3 bases: TGTGCCAGCAGCTTCAGGGGGCTGTACGAGCAGTACTTC. Amino acid sequence: CASSFRGLYEQYF. The rearrangement joins TRBV7-8 to TRBJ2-7; 8 positions match TRBD1. Per germline, CDR1 SGHVS and CDR2 FQNEAQ. V was clipped by 3 bases and J by 4 bases; unmatched bases: 2. There are 13 residues in the CDR3.

This rearrangement joins TRBV19 to TRBJ1-2; 8 nucleotides line up with TRBD1. The J segment lost 0 bases and the V segment lost 4 bases, leaving 4 bases of the junction unmatched. The CDR3 covers 15 residues. Germline lookup yields CDR1 LNHDA and CDR2 SQIVND (reference sequence). The CDR3 nucleotides are TGTGCCAGTAGTACTAACAGGGGGGCTAACTATGGCTACACCTTC. The encoded protein is CASSTNRGANYGYTF.

In this sample, this clonotype turned up a few times. The chain combines TRBV6-1 with TRBJ1-5, with 8 bases that match TRBD1. The CDR3 loop spans 16 amino acids. Germline assignment: CDR1 MNHNS and CDR2 SASEGT. V shed 2 bases and J 2 bases; nucleotides not matched to a gene: 5. CDR3 sequence (DNA): TGTGCCAGCAGTGAAAGGACAGGGCTGGGCAATCAGCCCCAGCATTTT. Residues: CASSERTGLGNQPQHF.

This clonotype showed up many times. V usage is TRBV20-1 and J usage is TRBJ1-5; no clear D gene. Germline V lookup: CDR1 DFQATT, CDR2 SNEGSKA (reference sequence). CDR3 length equals 15 residues. Trimming removed 1 base at V and 0 bases at J, with 10 bases between. In nucleotides, the CDR3 is TGCAGTGCTAGAGGGGCATTACTTAGCAATCAGCCCCAGCATTTT. It codes for CSARGALLSNQPQHF.

The table lists this clonotype with many counts. The chain links TRBV12-3 or TRBV12-4 to TRBJ2-4, with D perhaps matching TRBD1 (5 bases). V was cut by 3 bases and J by 6 bases, with 12 bases left in between. There are 14 residues in the CDR3. As DNA, the CDR3 is TGTGCCAGCAGTTTTACTACAGGCCTAAACATTCAGTACTTC. Translation gives CASSFTTGLNIQYF.

In this sample, this clonotype turned up many times. The V and J genes are TRBV12-3 or TRBV12-4 and TRBJ2-3; D gene uncertain. The CDR3 has 12 amino acids. V was pared by 4 bases and J by 5 bases, with 7 bases between. The CDR3 sequence is CASSWSRDTQYF. CDR3 coding DNA: TGTGCCAGCAGTTGGTCCAGAGATACGCAGTATTTT.

This sequence joins TRBV21-1 and TRBJ1-1; TRBD1, the table's D call, lacks a check against the DNA. TRBV21-1 is listed as a pseudogene. There are 14 residues in the CDR3. The CDR3 loop is CASSKAGTAKGAFF. CDR3 bases: TGTGCCAGCAGCAAGGCCGGGACAGCAAAAGGGGCTTTCTTT.

This clonotype was detected many times. V gene TRBV5-1 combines with J gene TRBJ1-2, with D unclear. Per germline, CDR1 SGHRS and CDR2 YFSETQ. V gave up 3 bases and J gave up 3 bases, with 15 bases separating them. The CDR3 runs 15 residues. CDR3 amino acids: CASSSQTHRDYGYTF. In DNA, the CDR3 is TGCGCCAGCAGCTCCCAGACGCATCGCGACTATGGCTACACCTTC. Using reference TRBV5-1 and TRBJ1-2 for the parts outside the CDR3, the full variable domain is KAGVTQTPRYLIKTRGQQVTLSCSPISGHRSVSWYQQTPGQGLQFLFEYFSETQRNKGNFPGRFSGRQFSNSRSEMNVSTLELGDSALYLCASSSQTHRDYGYTFGSGTRLTVV.

This clonotype was seen a few times. V and J are TRBV7-2 and TRBJ1-2, with a possible D match to TRBD1 (5 bases). Germline-derived CDR1 and CDR2 are SGHTA and FQGNSA. The CDR3 is 14 amino acids. V gave up 0 bases and J gave up 7 bases, with 12 bases separating them. CDR3 nucleotides: TGTGCCAGCAGCTTAGCGGGGAGGGGCGGTGGCTACACCTTC. Translated: CASSLAGRGGGYTF. Based on the CDR3 plus reference TRBV7-2 and TRBJ1-2, the full variable domain is GAGVSQSPSNKVTEKGKDVELRCDPISGHTALYWYRQSLGQGLEFLIYFQGNSAPDKSGLPSDRFSAERTGGSVSTLTIQRTQQEDSAVYLCASSLAGRGGGYTFGSGTRLTVV.

This clonotype occurred a few times. This chain uses TRBV7-2 with TRBJ1-1, with D hard to call. The germline V and J ends were trimmed by 6 bases and 6 bases, with 8 bases remaining between them. The CDR3 extends over 11 amino acids. CDR1 is SGHTA and CDR2 is FQGNSA in the germline V gene. Written as DNA, the CDR3 is TGTGCCAGCAGTAGAAGGGCTGAAGCTTTCTTT. Its protein is CASSRRAEAFF.

This clonotype was observed many times. The rearrangement uses TRBV28 and TRBJ1-2; unclear D gene. The CDR3 spans 13 residues. The V gene lost 3 bases and the J gene lost 4 bases, with 9 bases spanning the gap. Germline V gene sequence: CDR1 MDHEN, CDR2 SYDVKM. The CDR3 DNA reads TGTGCCAGCAGTTTCAGGACCATCTATGGCTACACCTTC. This codes for CASSFRTIYGYTF.